This TCR beta chain was found in a study of shared clonotypes between healthy human individuals. Here immunoSEQ multiplex PCR was the method, and the copy in TCRdb shows in-frame clones only, minus some. The data show over 400,000 clones, approximately 78% seen once. Sequencing was done on a sample of PBMCs. This TCR derives from a woman aged 40 to 50 in good health. Some clones in this sample may be carry-over from other donors' samples.

In DNA form, the CDR3 reads TGTGCCAGCCACCCCCGAAAACGGAGTGTTGAAGCTTTCTTT. Translation: CASHPRKRSVEAFF. The rearrangement joins TRBV2 to TRBJ1-1; the D is unclear. The CDR3 sequence is 14 residues long. Germline V gene sequence: CDR1 SNHLY, CDR2 FYNNEI. Trimming took 8 bases from V and 7 from J, leaving 20 bases between them.